This T cell receptor (beta chain) was retrieved from a study of cytomegalovirus exposure and HLA in healthy donors. A multiplex PCR was run with 60 Vbeta primers and 13 Jbeta primers. Libraries were prepared by immunoSEQ multiplex PCR; TCRdb keeps only in-frame clonotypes and omits some of them. The table has under 200,000 clones, about 80% seen once. Whereas donors were nominally healthy upon sampling, unrecorded immune exposures were probable. Overall study findings and caveats: Of the V segments, some could not be distinguished, including TRBV6-2 and TRBV6-3, and were excluded. In a later analysis, V- and J-gene trimming of beta chains associated with a DCLRE1C missense variant, replicated independently. Through in vitro validation, three CMV-associated chains were shown to be specific for CMV antigens.

This clone was detected only once. Its antigen is not identified. CDR3 length: 17 amino acids. Trimming took 2 bases from V and 4 from J, leaving 20 bases between them. Germline V gene lookup returns CDR1 MNHNS and CDR2 SASEGT. Specimen: PBMCs. This chain joins TRBV6-1 and TRBJ1-2, with TRBD1 as a possible D gene (5 bases). The clonotype originates from a man between 18 and 29 years old in good health and CMV-seropositive. CDR3 sequence (DNA): TGTGCCAGCAGTGAATTGGGGCGGGCAGGGAGGCCCTATGGCTACACCTTC. The encoded protein is CASSELGRAGRPYGYTF.